The 12 T cell receptor beta chains below were found in one sample sequenced in a study of cytomegalovirus exposure and HLA in healthy donors. The PCR had 60 Vbeta and 13 Jbeta primers. Sequencing was performed with immunoSEQ multiplex PCR; in TCRdb, only in-frame clones are kept and a portion is missing. The data contain around 160,000 clones, 80% to 85% of them singletons. Sequencing input: PBMCs. The receptors here all came from a man aged 50-59 years in good health and CMV-seropositive.

As DNA, the CDR3 is TGTGCCAGCAGCTTAGACAGCTATGGCTACACCTTC. This sequence encodes CASSLDSYGYTF. The chain employs TRBV5-6 and TRBJ1-2; D may be TRBD1 (5 bases). Trimming left V 2 bases short and J 4 bases short, with 6 bases between. The V gene's germline CDR1 is SGHDT and CDR2 YYEEEE. The CDR3 has 12 amino acids.

The chain recombines TRBV19 with TRBJ2-1; 9 nucleotides agree with TRBD2. The CDR3 extends over 16 amino acids. Germline trimming cut 0 bases from V and 4 bases from J; bases unmatched to any gene: 4. CDR1 is LNHDA, CDR2 SQIVND, per germline (reference sequence). The CDR3: CASSIDAGGSYNEQFF. Written as DNA, the CDR3 is TGTGCCAGTAGTATAGATGCGGGAGGGTCATACAATGAGCAGTTCTTC. The complete variable domain, with remaining parts taken from reference TRBV19 and TRBJ2-1, reads DGGITQSPKYLFRKEGQNVTLSCEQNLNHDAMYWYRQDPGQGLRLIYYSQIVNDFQKGDIAEGYSVSREKKESFPLTVTSAQKNPTAFYLCASSIDAGGSYNEQFFGPGTRLTVL.

This clone has just one count. CDR3 sequence (DNA): TGCAGCGTTGAAGAGCTAGCGGGGTGGGCAAAAGAGACCCAGTACTTC. It yields the protein CSVEELAGWAKETQYF. The rearrangement joins TRBV29-1 to TRBJ2-5, with 9 bases identical to TRBD2. The CDR3 runs 16 residues. The ends lost 0 bases at V and 3 bases at J; junction bases unmatched: 8. Germline V gene sequence: CDR1 SQVTM, CDR2 ANQGSEA.

This clone was seen just once. The rearrangement joins TRBV27 to TRBJ1-6; no clear D. The CDR3 length is 14 residues. Germline V lookup: CDR1 MNHEY, CDR2 SMNVEV (reference sequence). The ends were cut back, 4 bases at V and 9 bases at J, with 13 bases in the middle. The CDR3 DNA is TGTGCCAGCAGTTCGCATGAGTTCGGTTCACCCCTCCACTTT. This sequence encodes CASSSHEFGSPLHF.

The chain employs TRBV14 and TRBJ2-7, with 15 bases matching TRBD2. CDR1 SGHDN and CDR2 FVKESK come from the germline V gene. This CDR3 contains 21 residues. V lost 1 base, J lost 0 bases, and 13 bases stayed unmatched. CDR3 nucleotide sequence: TGTGCCAGCAGCCAAGTACGTTTTCGGACTAGCGGGAGGGCCCTCTCCTACGAGCAGTACTTC. It yields the protein CASSQVRFRTSGRALSYEQYF.

The rearrangement joins TRBV7-9 to TRBJ1-6; D possibly corresponds to TRBD1 (6 bases). CDR1 and CDR2 from the germline V gene are SEHNR and FQNEAQ (reference sequence). This CDR3 region has 16 residues. V lost 5 bases and J 9 bases, leaving 20 bases between the germline ends. In DNA, the CDR3 is TGTGCCAGCAGCGCAGGGGTACAGGCCTCGGGTTCACCCCTCCACTTT. Amino acids: CASSAGVQASGSPLHF.

The rearrangement joins TRBV4-2 to TRBJ2-2; weak D call: TRBD1 (5 bases). The CDR3 totals 16 residues. Looked up from germline, CDR1 is LGHNA and CDR2 is YNFKEQ. Trimming pared 2 bases from V and 1 base from J, leaving 11 bases between. For the CDR3, the DNA is TGTGCCAGCAGCCAACAGTGGGGCCTGAACACCGGGGAGCTGTTTTTT. Translated: CASSQQWGLNTGELFF.

The chain links TRBV29-1 to TRBJ2-2; TRBD1 matches 7 bases. V lost 7 bases and J lost 4; bases outside the gene matches: 3. In germline, CDR1 is SQVTM, CDR2 ANQGSEA. CDR3 size: 12 residues. CDR3 sequence (DNA): TGCAGCGCTTCAGGGGGCACCGGGGAGCTGTTTTTT. Translation: CSASGGTGELFF.

This chain links TRBV30 with TRBJ2-7; D is perhaps TRBD1 (6 bases). The CDR3 has 12 amino acids. The V end was cut by 1 base, the J end by 5 bases, with 9 bases between. Germline V gene lookup returns CDR1 GTSNPN and CDR2 SVGIG (reference sequence). CDR3 DNA sequence: TGTGCCTGGAGTGCGGCAGGGGACGAGCAGTACTTC. Translating gives CAWSAAGDEQYF. The variable domain in full, with the rest retrieved from reference TRBV30 and TRBJ2-7, is SQTIHQWPATLVQPVGSPLSLECTVEGTSNPNLYWYRQAAGRGLQLLFYSVGIGQISSEVPQNLSASRPQDRQFILSSKKLLLSDSGFYLCAWSAAGDEQYFGPGTRLTVT.

V gene TRBV13 combines with J gene TRBJ2-7, with 16 bases that match TRBD2. The length of the CDR3 is 16 residues. V trimming: 4 bases; J trimming: 7 bases; junction bases outside the gene matches: 7. Germline CDR1 is PRHDT and CDR2 is FYEKMQ (reference sequence). The CDR3 DNA reads TGTGCCAGCAGCTCCGGGACTAGCGGGAGGGCGAGGGAGCAGTACTTC. Translated: CASSSGTSGRAREQYF.

The chain has TRBV7-2 and TRBJ2-2, with TRBD2 matching 7 bases. V lost 5 bases to trimming and J lost 4 bases; unmatched junction nucleotides: 4. This CDR3 is 14 amino acids long. CDR1 is SGHTA and CDR2 is FQGNSA in the germline V gene. CDR3 coding DNA: TGTGCCAGCAGCCAACGGACTAGCACCGGGGAGCTGTTTTTT. It translates to CASSQRTSTGELFF. The whole variable domain, remainder taken from reference TRBV7-2 and TRBJ2-2, is GAGVSQSPSNKVTEKGKDVELRCDPISGHTALYWYRQSLGQGLEFLIYFQGNSAPDKSGLPSDRFSAERTGGSVSTLTIQRTQQEDSAVYLCASSQRTSTGELFFGEGSRLTVL.

This sequence joins TRBV10-3 and TRBJ1-1; D is undetermined. The germline V and J ends were trimmed by 10 bases and 0 bases, with 9 bases remaining between them. Germline V gives CDR1 ENHRY, CDR2 SYGVKD. The CDR3 has 12 amino acids. The CDR3 region is CASTHLNTEAFF. As DNA, the CDR3 is TGTGCCAGCACTCATTTGAACACTGAAGCTTTCTTT.